This T cell receptor (beta chain) emerged from a study of cytomegalovirus exposure and HLA in healthy donors. The PCR ran on 60 Vbeta and 13 Jbeta primers. Clones were read by immunoSEQ multiplex PCR, and TCRdb kept only the in-frame ones, dropping some. Among about 180,000 clones listed, roughly 84% were seen once. This CDR3 contains 18 residues. In germline, CDR1 is SEHNR, CDR2 FQNEAQ (reference sequence). V dropped 2 bases and J dropped 6; count of bases not matched to a gene: 18. The origin of this receptor is a man aged 30-40 years in good health and CMV-seronegative. The V call is TRBV7-9, the J call TRBJ1-2, with TRBD1 identical over 7 bases. Sequencing input: PBMCs. CDR3 sequence (DNA): TGTGCCAGCAGCTTATCCCTTATCCGGGACAGCCGACGGAATGGCTACACCTTC. Protein product: CASSLSLIRDSRRNGYTF. The complete variable domain, with remaining parts taken from reference TRBV7-9 and TRBJ1-2, reads DTGVSQNPRHKITKRGQNVTFRCDPISEHNRLYWYRQTLGQGPEFLTYFQNEAQLEKSRLLSDRFSAERPKGSFSTLEIQRTEQGDSAMYLCASSLSLIRDSRRNGYTFGSGTRLTVV.